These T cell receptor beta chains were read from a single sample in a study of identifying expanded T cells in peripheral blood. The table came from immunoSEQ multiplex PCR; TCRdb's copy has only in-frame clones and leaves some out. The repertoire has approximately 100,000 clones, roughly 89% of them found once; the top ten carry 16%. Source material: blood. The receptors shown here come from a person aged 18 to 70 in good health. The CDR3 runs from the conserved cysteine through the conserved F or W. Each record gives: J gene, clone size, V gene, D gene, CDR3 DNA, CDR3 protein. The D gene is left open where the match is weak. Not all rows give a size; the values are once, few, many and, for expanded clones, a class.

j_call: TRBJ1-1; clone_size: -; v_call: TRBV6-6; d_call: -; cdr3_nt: TGTGCCAGCAGTCTCAGGGTGAACACTGAAGCTTTCTTT; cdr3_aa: CASSLRVNTEAFF
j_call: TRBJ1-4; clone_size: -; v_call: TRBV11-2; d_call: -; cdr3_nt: TGTGCCAGCAGCTTTGGCCTAGGGGCAGAGGAAAAACTGTTTTTT; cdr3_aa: CASSFGLGAEEKLFF
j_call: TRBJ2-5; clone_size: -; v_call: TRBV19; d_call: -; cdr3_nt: TGTGCCACCAAAAGGACGCTCGAGGTGGAGACCCAGTACTTC; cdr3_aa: CATKRTLEVETQYF
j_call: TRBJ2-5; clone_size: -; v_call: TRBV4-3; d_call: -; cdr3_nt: TGCGCCAGCAGCCAAGTGACCCAAGAGACCCAGTACTTC; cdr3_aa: CASSQVTQETQYF
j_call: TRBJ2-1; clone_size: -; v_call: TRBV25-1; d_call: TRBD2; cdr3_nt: TGTGCCAGCAGTGAATATGCGGGGGGCCCCTACAATGAGCAGTTCTTC; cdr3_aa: CASSEYAGGPYNEQFF
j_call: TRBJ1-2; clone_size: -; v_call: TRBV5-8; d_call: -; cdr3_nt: TGTGCCAGCAGCCCCGTCGTCGGAAACTATGGCTACACCTTC; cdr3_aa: CASSPVVGNYGYTF
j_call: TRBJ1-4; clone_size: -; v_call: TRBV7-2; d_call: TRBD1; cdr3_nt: TGTGCCAGCAGCCGCCAGGGGGCGGATAATGAAAAACTGTTTTTT; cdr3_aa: CASSRQGADNEKLFF
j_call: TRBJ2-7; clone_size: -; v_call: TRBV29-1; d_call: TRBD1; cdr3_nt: TGCAGCGTGGGAAGCGGGACAGGGGGCTACGAGCAGTACTTC; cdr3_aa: CSVGSGTGGYEQYF
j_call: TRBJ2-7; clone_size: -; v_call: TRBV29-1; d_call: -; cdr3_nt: TGCAGCGTTGGAACGGCCTACGAGCAGTACTTC; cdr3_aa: CSVGTAYEQYF
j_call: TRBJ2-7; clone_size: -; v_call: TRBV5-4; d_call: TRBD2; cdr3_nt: TGTGCCAGCAGCTTAGCGGGGGTGCTGGGAGAGCAGTACTTC; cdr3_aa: CASSLAGVLGEQYF
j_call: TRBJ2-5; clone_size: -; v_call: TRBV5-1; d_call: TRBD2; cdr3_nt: TGCGCCAGCAGCTTGGGCCCAGCGGGGTTGCAAGAGACCCAGTACTTC; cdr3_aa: CASSLGPAGLQETQYF
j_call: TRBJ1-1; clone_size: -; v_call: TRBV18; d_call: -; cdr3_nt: TGTGCCAGCTCACCGGCTTGGACAGCCACCCTGAACACTGAAGCTTTCTTT; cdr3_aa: CASSPAWTATLNTEAFF
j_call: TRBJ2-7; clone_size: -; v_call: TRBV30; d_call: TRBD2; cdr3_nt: TGTGCCTGGAGTCCAGCAGCGGGGATTTACGAGCAGTACTTC; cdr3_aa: CAWSPAAGIYEQYF
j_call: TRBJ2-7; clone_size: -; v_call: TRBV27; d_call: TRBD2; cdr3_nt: TGTGCCAGCAGTCCCTACGGGGGGGTGGGCTACGAGCAGTACTTC; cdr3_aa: CASSPYGGVGYEQYF
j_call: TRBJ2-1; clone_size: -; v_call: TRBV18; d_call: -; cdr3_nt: TGTGCCAGCTCACCACAGAGAGGGAGTGGCGCTGAGCAGTTCTTC; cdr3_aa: CASSPQRGSGAEQFF
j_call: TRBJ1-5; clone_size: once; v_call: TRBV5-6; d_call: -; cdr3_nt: TGTGCCAGCAGCTTGGGCCGTGGGCCCCAGCATTTT; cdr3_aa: CASSLGRGPQHF
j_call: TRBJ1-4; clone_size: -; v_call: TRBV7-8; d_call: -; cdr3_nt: TGTGCCAGCAGTCGGACAGCAGCCCCGACGTCTAATGAAAAACTGTTTTTT; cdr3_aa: CASSRTAAPTSNEKLFF
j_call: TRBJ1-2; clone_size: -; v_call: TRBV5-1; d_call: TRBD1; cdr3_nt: TGCGCCAGCCGCGAGGGGACAGGTATCTATGGCTACACCTTC; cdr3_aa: CASREGTGIYGYTF
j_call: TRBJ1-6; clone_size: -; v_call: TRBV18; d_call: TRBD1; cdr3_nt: TGTGCCAGCTCACTGACCACATTGACAGGGGGAGATTCACCCCTCCACTTT; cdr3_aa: CASSLTTLTGGDSPLHF
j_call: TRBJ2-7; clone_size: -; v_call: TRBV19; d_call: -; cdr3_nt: TGTGCCAGTAGCCGACAGGCGGACTACGAACAGTACTTC; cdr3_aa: CASSRQADYEQYF
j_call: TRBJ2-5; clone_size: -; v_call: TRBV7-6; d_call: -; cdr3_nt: TGTGCCAGCAGCTTAGAGATTGTGGAGACCCAGTACTTC; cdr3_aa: CASSLEIVETQYF
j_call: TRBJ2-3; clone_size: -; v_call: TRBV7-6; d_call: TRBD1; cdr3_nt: TGTGCCAGCAGCTTAGAGGGGACAGGGGCAGATACGCAGTATTTT; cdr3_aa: CASSLEGTGADTQYF
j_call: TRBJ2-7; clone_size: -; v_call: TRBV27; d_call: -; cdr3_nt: TGTGCCAGCAGTTTATACCGGTCCACTGGGATCTACGAGCAGTACTTC; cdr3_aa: CASSLYRSTGIYEQYF
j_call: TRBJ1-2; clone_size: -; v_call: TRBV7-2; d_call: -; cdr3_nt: TGTGCCAGCAGCTTTCAGTTGGGGGGCGCGTCGTCTGGCTACACCTTC; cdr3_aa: CASSFQLGGASSGYTF
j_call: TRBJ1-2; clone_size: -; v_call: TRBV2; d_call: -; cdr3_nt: TGTGCCAGCAGTGATAAGGCTCAGGCTGGCTACACCTTC; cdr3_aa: CASSDKAQAGYTF
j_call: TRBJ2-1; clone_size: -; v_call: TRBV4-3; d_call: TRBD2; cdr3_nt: TGCGCCAGCAGCCAAGACGGCGGGGGCTCCTACAATGAGCAGTTCTTC; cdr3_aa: CASSQDGGGSYNEQFF
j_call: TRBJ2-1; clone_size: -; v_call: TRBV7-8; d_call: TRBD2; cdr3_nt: TGTGCCAGTGGACTAGCGGATTTCAATGAGCAGTTCTTC; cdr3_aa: CASGLADFNEQFF
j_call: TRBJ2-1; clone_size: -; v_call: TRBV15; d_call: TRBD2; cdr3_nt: TGTGCCACCAGCGCCGGGGGGGCGTTCTCCTACAATGAGCAGTTCTTC; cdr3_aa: CATSAGGAFSYNEQFF
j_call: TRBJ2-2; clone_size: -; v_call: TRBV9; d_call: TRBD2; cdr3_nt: TGTGCCAGCAGCTCGCGGACTAGCGGGGCGAACACCGGGGAGCTGTTTTTT; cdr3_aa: CASSSRTSGANTGELFF
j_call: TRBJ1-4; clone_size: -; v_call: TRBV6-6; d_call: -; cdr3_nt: TGTGCCAGCACCCCTTGGGGGGGGCGGAATGAAAAACTGTTTTTT; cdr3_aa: CASTPWGGRNEKLFF
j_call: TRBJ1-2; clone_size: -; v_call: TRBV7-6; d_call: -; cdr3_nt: TGTGCCAGCAGCGCCCCTGTAGGGGGCTACACCTTC; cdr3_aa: CASSAPVGGYTF
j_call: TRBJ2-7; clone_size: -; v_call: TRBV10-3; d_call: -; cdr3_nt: TGTGCCATCAGTGAGGATAAATACAGGGCTTACGAGCAGTACTTC; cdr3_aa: CAISEDKYRAYEQYF
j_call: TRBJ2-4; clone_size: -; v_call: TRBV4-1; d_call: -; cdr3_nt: TGCGCCAGCAGCCAAGAGGAGGAGAGGAACATTCAGTACTTC; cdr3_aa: CASSQEEERNIQYF
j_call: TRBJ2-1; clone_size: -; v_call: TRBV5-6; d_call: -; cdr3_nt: TGTGCCAGCAGCTTGATCCAAGGGGAGCAGTTCTTC; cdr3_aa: CASSLIQGEQFF
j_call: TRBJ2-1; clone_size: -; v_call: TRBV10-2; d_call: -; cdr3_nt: TGCGCCAGCAGTGGTGGCAGTTACGTGTTCAATGAGCAGTTCTTC; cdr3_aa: CASSGGSYVFNEQFF
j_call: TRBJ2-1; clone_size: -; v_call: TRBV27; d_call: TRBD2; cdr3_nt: TGTGCCAGCAGTTCACTCGGGGGGGCCGTGAATGAGCAGTTCTTC; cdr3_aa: CASSSLGGAVNEQFF